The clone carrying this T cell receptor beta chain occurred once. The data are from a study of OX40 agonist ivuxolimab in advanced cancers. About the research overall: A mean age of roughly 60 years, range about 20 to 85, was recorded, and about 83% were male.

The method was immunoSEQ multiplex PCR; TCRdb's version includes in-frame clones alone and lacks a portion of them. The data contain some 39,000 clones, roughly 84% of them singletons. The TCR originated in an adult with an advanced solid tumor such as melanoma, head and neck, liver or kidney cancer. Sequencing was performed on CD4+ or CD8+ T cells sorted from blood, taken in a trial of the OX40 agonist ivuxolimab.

CDR3 bases: TGTGCCAGCAGCTTAGTGGCGGCAGGGGGTAACACTGAAGCTTTCTTT. Its translation is CASSLVAAGGNTEAFF. The rearrangement uses TRBV7-2 and TRBJ1-1; TRBD1 aligns across 7 bases. The CDR3 totals 16 residues. Trimming cost V 1 base and J 2 bases; bases outside gene matches: 7. CDR1 is SGHTA and CDR2 is FQGNSA in the germline V gene. The whole variable domain, filled in from reference TRBV7-2 and TRBJ1-1, reads GAGVSQSPSNKVTEKGKDVELRCDPISGHTALYWYRQSLGQGLEFLIYFQGNSAPDKSGLPSDRFSAERTGGSVSTLTIQRTQQEDSAVYLCASSLVAAGGNTEAFFGQGTRLTVV.